This paragraph reports one T cell receptor (beta chain). No antigen is known for it. The data were obtained in a study of T cells after posttransplantation cyclophosphamide. Study-wide points: Blood and skin or GI T cell repertoires showed limited TRB overlap. Donor CD8+ memory clones often dominated recipient blood repertoires at later times. Recipient CMV seropositivity and CMV reactivation strongly tracked TRB clonality.

Clones were read by immunoSEQ multiplex PCR, and TCRdb kept only the in-frame ones, dropping some. This repertoire shows tens of thousands of clones, approximately 87% found once; its top ten account for roughly an eighth. Treatment was busulfan-fludarabine conditioning, a marrow graft, and cyclophosphamide on days +3 and +4. CDR3 length: 17 residues. Germline V lookup: CDR1 SGHAT, CDR2 FQNNGV. Trimming at V came to 2 bases and at J to 4 bases, leaving 7 bases not matched to a gene. The sequenced sample was PBMCs, obtained after allogeneic stem cell transplant with posttransplant cyclophosphamide. This TCR derives from a female patient in her 30s who received an allogeneic stem cell transplant from an unrelated donor, was CMV-positive, and had no GVHD. Some T cells could come from the graft donor. The rearrangement links TRBV11-2 to TRBJ2-3, with 12 bases identical to TRBD2. CDR3 sequence: CASSLMPGLAGSDTQYF. CDR3 nucleotides: TGTGCCAGCAGCTTAATGCCCGGACTAGCGGGGTCAGATACGCAGTATTTT. The full variable domain, its missing parts supplied by reference TRBV11-2 and TRBJ2-3, is EAGVAQSPRYKIIEKRQSVAFWCNPISGHATLYWYQQILGQGPKLLIQFQNNGVVDDSQLPKDRFSAERLKGVDSTLKIQPAKLEDSAVYLCASSLMPGLAGSDTQYFGPGTRLTVL.